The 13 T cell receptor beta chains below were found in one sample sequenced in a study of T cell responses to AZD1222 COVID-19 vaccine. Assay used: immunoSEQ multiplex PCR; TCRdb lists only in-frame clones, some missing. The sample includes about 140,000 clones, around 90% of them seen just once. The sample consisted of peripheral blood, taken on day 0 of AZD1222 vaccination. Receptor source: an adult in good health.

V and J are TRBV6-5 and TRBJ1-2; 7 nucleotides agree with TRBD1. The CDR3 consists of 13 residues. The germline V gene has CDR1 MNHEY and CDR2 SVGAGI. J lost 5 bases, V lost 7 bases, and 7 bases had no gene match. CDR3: CASNVGTVYGYTF. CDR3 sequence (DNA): TGTGCCAGCAACGTCGGGACAGTTTATGGCTACACCTTC.

The CDR3 bases are TGTGCCAGCAGCGCCTCGATATTCCGGGACAGGGACTCTAACTATGGCTACACCTTC. It translates to CASSASIFRDRDSNYGYTF. This rearrangement joins TRBV9 to TRBJ1-2, with 9 bases aligning to TRBD1. Looked up from germline, CDR1 is SGDLS and CDR2 is YYNGEE. The junction had 15 bases not matched to a gene; V was cut back by 3 bases and J by 0 bases. There are 19 residues in the CDR3.

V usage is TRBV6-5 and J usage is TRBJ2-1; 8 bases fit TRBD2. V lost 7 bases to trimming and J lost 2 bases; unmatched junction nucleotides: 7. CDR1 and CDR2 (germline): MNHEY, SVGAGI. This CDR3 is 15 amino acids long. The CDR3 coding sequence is TGTGCCAGCACCCGAGCGGGGGTCACCTACAATGAGCAGTTCTTC. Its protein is CASTRAGVTYNEQFF.

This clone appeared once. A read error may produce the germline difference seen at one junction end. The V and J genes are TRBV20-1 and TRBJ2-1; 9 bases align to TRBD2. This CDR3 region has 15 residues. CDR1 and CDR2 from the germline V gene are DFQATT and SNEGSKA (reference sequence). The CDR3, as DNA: TGCAGTGCTAGTTCGGATGCGGGAGGGCCTAAGGGGCAGATCTTC. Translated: CSASSDAGGPKGQIF.

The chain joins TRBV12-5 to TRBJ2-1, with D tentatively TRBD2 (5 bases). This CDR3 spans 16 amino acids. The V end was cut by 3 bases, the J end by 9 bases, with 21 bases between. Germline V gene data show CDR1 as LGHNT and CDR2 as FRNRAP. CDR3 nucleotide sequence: TGTGCTAGTGGTTTCCCCTTCTCCAGCGGACCGTTTGAGCAGTTCTTC. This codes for CASGFPFSSGPFEQFF.

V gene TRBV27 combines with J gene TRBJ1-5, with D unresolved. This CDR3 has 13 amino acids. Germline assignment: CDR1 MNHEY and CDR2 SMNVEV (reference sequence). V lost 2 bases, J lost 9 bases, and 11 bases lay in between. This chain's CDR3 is CASSLRPGPPQHF. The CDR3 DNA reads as TGTGCCAGCAGTTTACGTCCTGGCCCGCCCCAGCATTTT.

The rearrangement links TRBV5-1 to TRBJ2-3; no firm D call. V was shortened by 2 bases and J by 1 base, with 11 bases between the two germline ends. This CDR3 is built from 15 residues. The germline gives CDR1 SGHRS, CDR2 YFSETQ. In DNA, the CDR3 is TGCGCCAGCAGCTTCACCGACGGGCGCACAGATACGCAGTATTTT. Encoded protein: CASSFTDGRTDTQYF.

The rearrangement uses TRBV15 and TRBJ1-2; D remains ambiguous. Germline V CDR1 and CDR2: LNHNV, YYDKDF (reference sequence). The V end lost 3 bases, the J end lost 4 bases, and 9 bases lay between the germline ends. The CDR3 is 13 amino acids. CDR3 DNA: TGTGCCACCAGCAGGGCGCAAGCCTATGGCTACACCTTC. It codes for CATSRAQAYGYTF.

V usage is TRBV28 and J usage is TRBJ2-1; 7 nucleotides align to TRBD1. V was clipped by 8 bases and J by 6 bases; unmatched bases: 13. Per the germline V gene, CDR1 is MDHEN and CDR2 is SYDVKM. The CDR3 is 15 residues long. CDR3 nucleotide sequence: TGTGCCAGCTGGAAAGGGGGCGGCAGAGTCAATGAGCAGTTCTTC. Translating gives CASWKGGGRVNEQFF.

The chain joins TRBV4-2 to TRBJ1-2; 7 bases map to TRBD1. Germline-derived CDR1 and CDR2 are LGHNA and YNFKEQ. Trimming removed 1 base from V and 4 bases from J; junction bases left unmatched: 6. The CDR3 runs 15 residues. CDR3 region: CASSQGGTEIYGYTF. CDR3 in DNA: TGTGCCAGCAGCCAAGGTGGGACAGAAATCTATGGCTACACCTTC.

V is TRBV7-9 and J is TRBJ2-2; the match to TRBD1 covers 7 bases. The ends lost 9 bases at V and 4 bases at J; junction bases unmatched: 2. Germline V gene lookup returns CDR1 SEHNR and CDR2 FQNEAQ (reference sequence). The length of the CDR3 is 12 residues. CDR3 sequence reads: CASTGATGELFF. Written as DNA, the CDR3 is TGTGCCAGTACAGGGGCCACCGGGGAGCTGTTTTTT.

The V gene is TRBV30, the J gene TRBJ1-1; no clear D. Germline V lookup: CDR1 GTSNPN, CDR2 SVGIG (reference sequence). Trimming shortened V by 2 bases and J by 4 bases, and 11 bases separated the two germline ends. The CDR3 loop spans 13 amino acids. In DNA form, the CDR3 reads TGTGCCTGGAGTATGGGTATGGGCACTGAAGCTTTCTTT. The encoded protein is CAWSMGMGTEAFF.

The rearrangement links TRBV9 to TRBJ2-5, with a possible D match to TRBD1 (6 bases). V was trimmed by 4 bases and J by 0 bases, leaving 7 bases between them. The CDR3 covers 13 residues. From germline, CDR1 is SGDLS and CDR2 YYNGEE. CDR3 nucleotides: TGTGCCAGCAGCAAGGGGGACCAAGAGACCCAGTACTTC. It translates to CASSKGDQETQYF. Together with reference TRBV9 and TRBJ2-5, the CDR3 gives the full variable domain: DSGVTQTPKHLITATGQRVTLRCSPRSGDLSVYWYQQSLDQGLQFLIQYYNGEERAKGNILERFSAQQFPDLHSELNLSSLELGDSALYFCASSKGDQETQYFGPGTRLLVL.